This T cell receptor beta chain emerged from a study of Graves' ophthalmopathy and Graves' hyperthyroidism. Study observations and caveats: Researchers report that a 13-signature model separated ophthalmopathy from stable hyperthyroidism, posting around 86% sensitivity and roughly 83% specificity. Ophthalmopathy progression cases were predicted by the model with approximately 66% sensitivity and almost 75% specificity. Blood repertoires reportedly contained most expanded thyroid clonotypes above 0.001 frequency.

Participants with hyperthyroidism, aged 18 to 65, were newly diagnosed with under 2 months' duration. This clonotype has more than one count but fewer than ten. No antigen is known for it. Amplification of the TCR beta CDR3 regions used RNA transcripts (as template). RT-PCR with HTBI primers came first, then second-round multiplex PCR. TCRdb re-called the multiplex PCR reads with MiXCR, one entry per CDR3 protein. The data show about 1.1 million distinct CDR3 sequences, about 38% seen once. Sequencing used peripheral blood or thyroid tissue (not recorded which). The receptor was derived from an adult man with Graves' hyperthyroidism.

As DNA, the CDR3 is TGTGCCAGTAGTGGCATAAGCACAGGCTCCTACGAGCAGTACTTC. This codes for CASSGISTGSYEQYF. The chain couples TRBV19 to TRBJ2-7; D perhaps matches TRBD1 (5 bases). The CDR3 extends over 15 amino acids. V was shortened by 5 bases and J by 0 bases, with 14 bases between the two germline ends. Germline V CDR1 and CDR2: LNHDA, SQIVND (reference sequence). Variable domain in full (rest from reference TRBV19 and TRBJ2-7): DGGITQSPKYLFRKEGQNVTLSCEQNLNHDAMYWYRQDPGQGLRLIYYSQIVNDFQKGDIAEGYSVSREKKESFPLTVTSAQKNPTAFYLCASSGISTGSYEQYFGPGTRLTVT.